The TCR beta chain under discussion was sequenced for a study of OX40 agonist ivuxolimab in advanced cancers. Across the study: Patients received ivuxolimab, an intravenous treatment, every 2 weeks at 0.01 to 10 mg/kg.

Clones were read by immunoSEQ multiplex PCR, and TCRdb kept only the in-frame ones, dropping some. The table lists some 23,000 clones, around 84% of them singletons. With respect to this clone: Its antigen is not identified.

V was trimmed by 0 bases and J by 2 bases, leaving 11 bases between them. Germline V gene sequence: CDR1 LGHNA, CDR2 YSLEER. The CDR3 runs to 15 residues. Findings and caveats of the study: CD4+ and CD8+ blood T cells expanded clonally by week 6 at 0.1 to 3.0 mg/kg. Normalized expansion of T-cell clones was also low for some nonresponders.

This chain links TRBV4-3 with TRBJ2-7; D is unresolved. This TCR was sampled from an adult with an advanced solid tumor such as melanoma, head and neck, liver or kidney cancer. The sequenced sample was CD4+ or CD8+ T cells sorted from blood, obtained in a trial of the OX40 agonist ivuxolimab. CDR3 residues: CASSQDPQVTYEQYF. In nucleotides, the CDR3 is TGCGCCAGCAGCCAAGATCCCCAGGTTACCTACGAGCAGTACTTC.